The subject of this entry is one T cell receptor (beta chain). What it recognizes is unknown. This sample stems from a study of OX40 agonist ivuxolimab in advanced cancers. Study-level results: Expanded clones were, on average, more numerous among CD8+ T cells than CD4+. The 0.1-3.0 mg/kg partial responders had among the lowest clonal expansion.

The CDR3 length is 15 residues. The trim removed 2 bases at V and 1 base at J, leaving 1 base unmatched. Germline CDR1 reads SGHRS; CDR2 reads YFSETQ. Assay: immunoSEQ multiplex PCR; the TCRdb copy retains only in-frame clones and omits some. The sample lists fewer than 120,000 clones; roughly 87% were seen once. Sequenced here: CD4+ or CD8+ T cells sorted from blood, sampled in a trial of the OX40 agonist ivuxolimab. The rearrangement joins TRBV5-1 to TRBJ2-2, with 8 bases matching TRBD2. The origin of this receptor is an adult with an advanced solid tumor such as melanoma, head and neck, liver or kidney cancer. This CDR3 is CASSFLAGNTGELFF. DNA for the CDR3: TGCGCCAGCAGCTTCCTAGCGGGGAACACCGGGGAGCTGTTTTTT.